A selection of T cell receptor beta chains follows, all from one sample in a study of T cells in Graves' hyperthyroidism and ophthalmopathy. MiXCR, run by TCRdb on the multiplex PCR reads, gives a single entry per CDR3 protein. The sample carries 350,000 to 500,000 distinct CDR3 sequences, around 13% recorded once. Sequencing was done on a sample of blood. These receptors all come from a woman under 30 with Graves' hyperthyroidism. Both conserved end residues are part of each CDR3. A D gene is named only where the DNA matches it firmly. Clone size, where shown, is once, few, many, or a class for clones that have expanded.

cdr3_nt	cdr3_aa	v_call	j_call	clone_size	d_call
TGCGCCAGCAGCCAACTAGGGGGACAGGGCTACGAGCAGTACTTC	CASSQLGGQGYEQYF	TRBV4-1	TRBJ2-7	few	TRBD1
TGTGCCAGCACCAAGCGGGAGGGGGGGAACGAGCAGTACTTC	CASTKREGGNEQYF	TRBV5-5	TRBJ2-7	few	TRBD2
TGCGCCAGCAGCCTAGGACAGGGCGGAGCAGATACGCAGTATTTT	CASSLGQGGADTQYF	TRBV5-1	TRBJ2-3	many	TRBD1
TGCAGTGCTAGAGATATAACTGCTGGAAACACCATATATTTT	CSARDITAGNTIYF	TRBV20-1	TRBJ1-3	many	-
TGTGCCAGCAGCCAAATGGGGCCGGGACTTGATACGCAGTATTTT	CASSQMGPGLDTQYF	TRBV14	TRBJ2-3	few	-
TGCAGTGCTGGAAATGACAGGGGAAGGACTGAAGCTTTCTTT	CSAGNDRGRTEAFF	TRBV20-1	TRBJ1-1	many	TRBD1
TGCGCCAGCAGCCAAGACCGGGGGAGTCTATACGAGCAGTACTTC	CASSQDRGSLYEQYF	TRBV4-3	TRBJ2-7	-	-
TGTGCCAGCAGCTCCCCAGAAGCGGGAGGCTTGATAACCAATGAGCAGTTCTTC	CASSSPEAGGLITNEQFF	TRBV7-9	TRBJ2-1	-	TRBD2
TGTGCCAGCAGTACAAGCGGGAGAAATTACTACGAGCAGTACTTC	CASSTSGRNYYEQYF	TRBV28	TRBJ2-7	many	TRBD2
TGTGCCAGCAGCTTCAGCTGGGGGCAAGAGACCCAGTACTTC	CASSFSWGQETQYF	TRBV7-9	TRBJ2-5	few	-
TGCAGTGCTAGAGATAAGAGGCTTTTGCCCGGGACAGGGAAGGAAAACACTGAAGCTTTCTTT	CSARDKRLLPGTGKENTEAFF	TRBV20-1	TRBJ1-1	-	TRBD1
TGTGCCAGCATGCACCATATTGAGGGTTGGCAGTTCTTC	CASMHHIEGWQFF	TRBV27	TRBJ2-1	many	-
TGCAGCGACTCGAGGTCGGGAGCTAGGAATGAGCAGTTCTTC	CSDSRSGARNEQFF	TRBV20-1	TRBJ2-1	-	-
TGTGCCAGCAGCGGACAGGGGGCATGGAATGAAAAACTGTTTTTT	CASSGQGAWNEKLFF	TRBV2	TRBJ1-4	many	TRBD1
TGTGCCACCAGCAAAGAAGGGGGCTGGTCTGAAAAACTGTTTTTT	CATSKEGGWSEKLFF	TRBV15	TRBJ1-4	few	TRBD1
TGTGCCAGCAGCCCCCAGGCGGGAAATACCTACGAGCAGTACTTC	CASSPQAGNTYEQYF	TRBV7-3	TRBJ2-7	-	-
TGTGCCATCAGCGAGGGGTTCCCTAATGAAAAACTGTTTTTT	CAISEGFPNEKLFF	TRBV10-3	TRBJ1-4	-	-
TGTGCCAGCTCACCAGAAGGGACTAGCGGCTCCTACGAGCAGTACTTC	CASSPEGTSGSYEQYF	TRBV18	TRBJ2-7	few	TRBD2
TGTGCCAGCAGCACTATAGCGGGCCTATACAATGAGCAGTTCTTC	CASSTIAGLYNEQFF	TRBV7-3	TRBJ2-1	few	TRBD2
TGTGCCAGCAGTGCTTACTGGACTAGCGGGAGCCAGAAGATCTACAATGAGCAGTTCTTC	CASSAYWTSGSQKIYNEQFF	TRBV12-3/TRBV12-4	TRBJ2-1	many	TRBD2
TGTGCCAGCAGTGCTACCCAGCTAAGCTCCTACAATGAGCAGTTCTTC	CASSATQLSSYNEQFF	TRBV6-1	TRBJ2-1	-	-
TGTGCCAGCAGCGTGTCGGTTAGCGGGAGTTACGAGCAGTACTTC	CASSVSVSGSYEQYF	TRBV9	TRBJ2-7	many	TRBD2
TGTGCCAGCAGCCAAGTTGCCGGGAGAAGGGGCGAGCAGTACTTC	CASSQVAGRRGEQYF	TRBV3-1	TRBJ2-7	many	-
TGTGCCAGCAGTCTCCACGGGGGGACCAACACTGAAGCTTTCTTT	CASSLHGGTNTEAFF	TRBV6-1	TRBJ1-1	few	-
TGCAGTGCTACAAGATTACTAGCGGGACCTACCTACAATGAGCAGTTCTTC	CSATRLLAGPTYNEQFF	TRBV20-1	TRBJ2-1	many	TRBD2
TGTGCCAGCAGTTTCCCCCCTACCTCTCCGTACTTC	CASSFPPTSPYF	TRBV27	TRBJ2-5	-	-
TGTGCCAGCAGGAAGGCTAGCGGGAGGGCAAATGAGCAGTTCTTC	CASRKASGRANEQFF	TRBV2	TRBJ2-1	many	TRBD2
TGTGCCAGCTCACTTACAATGGGACAGGGCTCTGGAAACACCATATATTTT	CASSLTMGQGSGNTIYF	TRBV18	TRBJ1-3	-	TRBD1
TGTGCCAGCAGCTTGCACGGGAGGGGGGAGACCCAGTACTTC	CASSLHGRGETQYF	TRBV7-3	TRBJ2-5	few	TRBD2
TGTGCCAGCAGTTCCCTGGTCGAAGGGACCCTTAATGAAAAACTGTTTTTT	CASSSLVEGTLNEKLFF	TRBV6-5	TRBJ1-4	-	-
TGTGCCAGCAGCCGCCGGGAACTAGCCATTCCCGAGCAGTACTTC	CASSRRELAIPEQYF	TRBV12-3/TRBV12-4	TRBJ2-7	many	-
TGTGCCAGCAGCTCCAGGTGGGACGGCAATCAGCCCCAGCATTTT	CASSSRWDGNQPQHF	TRBV6-1	TRBJ1-5	many	-
TGTGCCAGCAGCTCGACGGTCACAGATACGCAGTATTTT	CASSSTVTDTQYF	TRBV7-3	TRBJ2-3	many	-
TGTGCCAGCAGCCAAGAAGGCGGGGAGGAAGCCTCTACCCCCTCTGGGGCCAACGTCCTGACTTTC	CASSQEGGEEASTPSGANVLTF	TRBV14	TRBJ2-6	-	-
TGTGCCAGTAGTATCCGGGACAGGTCTGGCTATGGCTACACCTTC	CASSIRDRSGYGYTF	TRBV19	TRBJ1-2	-	TRBD1
TGTGCCAGCAGTAACCGGGGACTAGCGGGAGGCGATGAGCAGTTCTTC	CASSNRGLAGGDEQFF	TRBV6-1	TRBJ2-1	many	TRBD2
TGTGCCTGGCCCCGACAGGGTGACCAGCCCCAGCATTTT	CAWPRQGDQPQHF	TRBV30	TRBJ1-5	-	TRBD1
TGTGCCAGCAGCGCCCGACTAGCGGGAGGTCGCGAGCAGTACTTC	CASSARLAGGREQYF	TRBV7-8	TRBJ2-7	once	TRBD2
TGTGCCAGCAGCCAAGCAGTAGCCTCCTACGAGCAGTACTTC	CASSQAVASYEQYF	TRBV3-1	TRBJ2-7	many	-
TGTGCCAGCAGCTTAGTTACGAGGACCTACGAGCAGTACTTC	CASSLVTRTYEQYF	TRBV11-2	TRBJ2-7	many	-